Each of the 3 T cell receptor beta chains below was sequenced from the same sample in a study of control samples from healthy donors and cancer patients. Measured with immunoSEQ multiplex PCR; TCRdb has only the in-frame clones, and not every one. The sample lists 60,000 to 75,000 clones, over 70% seen once, with roughly 28% in the top ten. The sample consisted of blood. These receptors were obtained from a man aged 45-60 years in good health.

The chain carries TRBV6-2 or TRBV6-3 and TRBJ1-2; D gene unclear. This CDR3 has 19 residues. Trimming left V 0 bases short and J 8 bases short, with 28 bases between. Germline loops: CDR1 MNHEY, CDR2 SVGEGT. The CDR3 region has the DNA TGTGCCAGCAGTTACTCCCGTATTGGTGATCGACTGCCGATGAAGGGCTACACCTTC. This sequence encodes CASSYSRIGDRLPMKGYTF.

There are a few counts of this clone. The chain couples TRBV19 to TRBJ1-1; no clear D. Germline V gene data show CDR1 as LNHDA and CDR2 as SQIVND (reference sequence). Trimming left V 6 bases short and J 1 base short, with 12 bases between. The length of the CDR3 is 14 residues. In DNA form, the CDR3 reads TGTGCCAGTAGACCACTTTCCAAGAACACTGAAGCTTTCTTT. This sequence encodes CASRPLSKNTEAFF.

The rearrangement uses TRBV5-6 and TRBJ2-7; 8 nucleotides agree with TRBD1. V was pared by 4 bases and J by 3 bases, with 9 bases of the junction left unmatched. Looked up from germline, CDR1 is SGHDT and CDR2 is YYEEEE. This CDR3 is 15 amino acids long. For the CDR3, the DNA is TGTGCCAGCAGCGAGGATCAGGGGGCTCTCTACGAGCAGTACTTC. It codes for CASSEDQGALYEQYF.